The text below deals with one T cell receptor (beta chain). The data are from a study of blood T cell repertoires in COVID-19. The germline V gene has CDR1 LNHDA and CDR2 SQIVND (reference sequence). V was clipped by 2 bases and J by 4 bases, with 8 bases between them. There are 13 residues in the CDR3. Clones were sequenced by immunoSEQ multiplex PCR, and TCRdb holds only the in-frame ones, with some missing. The sample includes 170,000 or so clones, about 88% of them seen just once. The clonotype was recovered from a woman in her fifties or sixties who had recovered from COVID-19. Sequencing input: PBMCs or T cells enriched from blood (not recorded which). This rearrangement joins TRBV19 to TRBJ1-2; D might be TRBD1 (6 bases). DNA of the CDR3: TGTGCCAGTAGTATATTACAGGGCTATGGCTACACCTTC. Translation gives CASSILQGYGYTF.